These 23 T cell receptor beta chains were all obtained from the same sample, sequenced in a study of early T cells in non-severe SARS-CoV-2 infection. One entry per CDR3 protein results from TCRdb running MiXCR on the 5' RACE reads. The table lists 70,000 to 90,000 distinct CDR3 sequences, 10% of them singletons. Sequences were derived from whole blood, sampled at baseline. The receptors derive from an adult who was a healthcare worker with PCR-confirmed SARS-CoV-2 infection or an uninfected control (not recorded which).

This clonotype was seen a few times. The V gene is TRBV2, the J gene TRBJ2-5; the match to TRBD2 covers 12 bases. The CDR3 covers 15 residues. Trimming took 6 bases from V and 1 from J; bases not matched to a gene: 3. Germline CDR1 SNHLY, CDR2 FYNNEI. The CDR3: CASSLTSGSQETQYF. In DNA form, the CDR3 reads TGTGCCAGCAGCTTGACTAGCGGGAGCCAAGAGACCCAGTACTTC.

There are a few counts of this clonotype. This sequence joins TRBV28 and TRBJ1-6, with a tentative D call TRBD1 (6 bases). CDR3 length: 16 residues. The germline V gene has CDR1 MDHEN and CDR2 SYDVKM. The V gene lost 8 bases and the J gene lost 0 bases, with 14 bases spanning the gap. The CDR3 reads CASEDRRTSYNSPLHF. The CDR3 region has the DNA TGTGCCAGCGAGGACAGACGAACCTCCTATAATTCACCCCTCCACTTT.

The V call is TRBV7-9, the J call TRBJ2-2; D call uncertain. Germline V gene data show CDR1 as SEHNR and CDR2 as FQNEAQ (reference sequence). This CDR3 is 13 amino acids long. Trimming shortened V by 5 bases and J by 5 bases, and 9 bases separated the two germline ends. CDR3 nucleotides: TGTGCCAGCAGCCCCCAGGCTACCGGGGAGCTGTTTTTT. Translated: CASSPQATGELFF.

In this sample, this clonotype turned up a few times. The rearrangement joins TRBV6-1 to TRBJ2-7; maybe TRBD2 (6 bases). The V end lost 7 bases, the J end lost 7 bases, and 11 bases lay between the germline ends. CDR3 size: 11 residues. Germline-derived CDR1 and CDR2 are MNHNS and SASEGT. In nucleotides, the CDR3 is TGTGCCAGCATGCTAGCGCGGGAGCAGTACTTC. Amino acid sequence: CASMLAREQYF.

This rearrangement joins TRBV18 to TRBJ1-1; no clear D gene. CDR3 length: 15 amino acids. Trimming took 4 bases from V and 4 from J, leaving 16 bases between them. The germline V gene has CDR1 KGHSH and CDR2 LQKENI. The CDR3 loop is CASSRPRSLGTEAFF. The CDR3 DNA reads TGTGCCAGCTCACGGCCCCGTTCTCTGGGCACTGAAGCTTTCTTT.

This clonotype was observed a few times. The chain combines TRBV20-1 with TRBJ2-1, with 10 bases aligning to TRBD2. The CDR3 spans 14 residues. Germline trimming cut 3 bases from V and 3 bases from J; bases unmatched to any gene: 2. In germline, CDR1 is DFQATT, CDR2 SNEGSKA (reference sequence). The CDR3 protein is CSASERGGYNEQFF. The DNA of the CDR3 is TGCAGTGCTAGTGAGCGGGGGGGCTACAATGAGCAGTTCTTC.

This clonotype was recorded a few times. The rearrangement uses TRBV20-1 and TRBJ2-7, with TRBD2 as a possible D gene (6 bases). Germline CDR1 and CDR2: DFQATT and SNEGSKA (reference sequence). This CDR3 spans 14 amino acids. V gave up 5 bases and J gave up 7 bases, with 21 bases separating them. The CDR3 DNA is TGCAGTGCTGGAAAGACTAGTTTGGGGAAGGAGCAGTACTTC. Residues: CSAGKTSLGKEQYF.

At least ten counts were recorded for this clonotype. V gene TRBV12-3 or TRBV12-4 combines with J gene TRBJ1-2, with no clear D. This CDR3 is built from 12 residues. With 6 bases removed from V and 0 bases from J, the gap between germline ends came to 5 bases. CDR3 DNA: TGTGCCAGCAGCGCAACTAACTATGGCTACACCTTC. Its translation is CASSATNYGYTF.

This chain links TRBV5-4 with TRBJ2-1, with D perhaps TRBD2 (6 bases). CDR3 length: 15 amino acids. Per germline, CDR1 SGHNT and CDR2 YYREEE (reference sequence). The germline V and J ends were trimmed by 6 bases and 2 bases, with 15 bases remaining between them. CDR3 in DNA: TGTGCCAGCATCCCGCGCACGGGAGCCTACAATGAGCAGTTCTTC. This encodes CASIPRTGAYNEQFF. Full variable domain (missing parts from reference TRBV5-4 and TRBJ2-1): ETGVTQSPTHLIKTRGQQVTLRCSSQSGHNTVSWYQQALGQGPQFIFQYYREEENGRGNFPPRFSGLQFPNYSSELNVNALELDDSALYLCASIPRTGAYNEQFFGPGTRLTVL.

This clonotype has only a few counts. This sequence joins TRBV18 and TRBJ1-4; the D is unclear. Germline-derived CDR1 and CDR2 are KGHSH and LQKENI. V lost 6 bases, J lost 0 bases, and 8 bases lay in between. This CDR3 is built from 14 residues. In nucleotides, the CDR3 is TGTGCCAGCTCCGACGGAGCAACTAATGAAAAACTGTTTTTT. Its protein product is CASSDGATNEKLFF.

The table lists this clonotype with many counts. The chain is built from TRBV18 and TRBJ2-1; 9 nucleotides line up with TRBD1. V lost 0 bases, J lost 3 bases, and 15 bases stayed unmatched. Germline V gene lookup returns CDR1 KGHSH and CDR2 LQKENI. The CDR3 contains 20 residues. The CDR3 region has the DNA TGTGCCAGCTCACCACCCCGGGACAGGGTTCGGCCTACGCTCTACAATGAGCAGTTCTTC. Protein sequence: CASSPPRDRVRPTLYNEQFF.

The genes are TRBV6-2 or TRBV6-3 and TRBJ1-2, with no clear D. CDR1 is MNHEY and CDR2 is SVGEGT in the germline V gene. V lost 6 bases, J lost 6 bases, and 14 bases lay in between. CDR3 length equals 13 residues. CDR3 sequence: CASSPVPLNGYTF. The CDR3 nucleotides are TGTGCCAGCAGCCCTGTACCTCTTAATGGCTACACCTTC.

V is TRBV7-9 and J is TRBJ1-2, with D perhaps matching TRBD1 (5 bases). The germline CDR1 and CDR2 sequences are SEHNR and FQNEAQ (reference sequence). V gave up 5 bases and J gave up 4 bases, with 11 bases separating them. This CDR3 spans 13 amino acids. CDR3 DNA: TGTGCCAGCAGCCCGGACACGTTCTATGGCTACACCTTC. It is translated as CASSPDTFYGYTF.

This clonotype has only a few counts. The chain uses TRBV9 and TRBJ2-3; 8 bases map to TRBD1. With V trimmed by 2 bases and J by 3 bases, 5 bases remained unmatched. The CDR3 contains 15 residues. CDR1 and CDR2 from the germline V gene are SGDLS and YYNGEE. The CDR3 loop is CASSVLQGATDTQYF. The CDR3, as DNA: TGTGCCAGCAGCGTTCTCCAGGGGGCGACAGATACGCAGTATTTT. Together with reference TRBV9 and TRBJ2-3, the CDR3 gives the full variable domain: DSGVTQTPKHLITATGQRVTLRCSPRSGDLSVYWYQQSLDQGLQFLIQYYNGEERAKGNILERFSAQQFPDLHSELNLSSLELGDSALYFCASSVLQGATDTQYFGPGTRLTVL.

With respect to this clonotype: This sequence may be a read error, since a much larger clone differs from it by one base. This chain links TRBV7-6 with TRBJ2-1; 8 bases are shared with TRBD2. This CDR3 spans 15 amino acids. The germline V gene encodes CDR1 SGHVS and CDR2 FNYEAQ. CDR3: CVSGGYGGRGNEQFF. DNA of the CDR3: TGTGTCAGCGGGGGCTATGGCGGGAGAGGGAATGAGCAGTTCTTC. Full variable domain (outside the CDR3, taken from reference TRBV7-6 and TRBJ2-1): GAGVSQSPRYKVTKRGQDVALRCDPISGHVSLYWYRQALGQGPEFLTYFNYEAQQDKSGLPNDRFSAERPEGSISTLTIQRTEQRDSAMYRCVSGGYGGRGNEQFFGPGTRLTVL.

The CDR3 loop is CASSPRYEQYF. CDR3 sequence (DNA): TGTGCCAGCAGTCCGAGATACGAGCAGTACTTC. The chain carries TRBV9 and TRBJ2-7; D gene unclear. CDR3 length: 11 amino acids. Trimming cost V 5 bases and J 4 bases, with 7 bases left between them. Looked up from germline, CDR1 is SGDLS and CDR2 is YYNGEE.

This chain uses TRBV12-3 or TRBV12-4 with TRBJ2-6; 8 bases match TRBD1. V lost 6 bases and J lost 1; bases outside the gene matches: 11. CDR3 length: 18 amino acids. This CDR3 reads CASRTGQGVFSGANVLTF. Written as DNA, the CDR3 is TGTGCCAGCAGAACCGGACAGGGAGTATTTTCTGGGGCCAACGTCCTGACTTTC.

This clonotype has only a few counts. The genes are TRBV7-8 and TRBJ2-2; 8 bases match TRBD2. J was trimmed by 5 bases and V by 5 bases; bases with no gene match: 10. Germline CDR1 reads SGHVS; CDR2 reads FQNEAQ. The CDR3 extends over 16 amino acids. The DNA of the CDR3 is TGTGCCAGCAGCCCCTCCCCTAGCGGGTTTACCGGGGAGCTGTTTTTT. This codes for CASSPSPSGFTGELFF. Combining the CDR3 with reference TRBV7-8 and TRBJ2-2 gives the whole variable domain GAGVSQSPRYKVAKRGQDVALRCDPISGHVSLFWYQQALGQGPEFLTYFQNEAQLDKSGLPSDRFFAERPEGSVSTLKIQRTQQEDSAVYLCASSPSPSGFTGELFFGEGSRLTVL.

The rearrangement uses TRBV11-2 and TRBJ2-2; D gene ambiguous. The CDR3 length is 13 residues. CDR1 is SGHAT, CDR2 FQNNGV, per germline. Trimming took off 3 bases at V and 6 bases at J, with 8 bases between the two ends. Here the CDR3 reads CASSLEPSGELFF. Written as DNA, the CDR3 is TGTGCCAGCAGCTTGGAACCATCCGGGGAGCTGTTTTTT.

The chain has TRBV20-1 and TRBJ2-7; possible D gene TRBD2, 5 bases. Germline V lookup: CDR1 DFQATT, CDR2 SNEGSKA (reference sequence). The CDR3 is 11 amino acids. Trimming pared 6 bases from V and 5 bases from J, leaving 11 bases between. The CDR3 sequence: CSAGILDEQYF. The CDR3 DNA reads TGCAGTGCCGGGATCTTAGACGAGCAGTACTTC.

This clonotype was seen more than once but under ten times. This chain joins TRBV11-2 and TRBJ2-1, with D possibly matching TRBD2 (6 bases). The CDR3 spans 15 residues. V was pared by 4 bases and J by 0 bases, with 10 bases between. CDR1 is SGHAT and CDR2 is FQNNGV in the germline V gene. The CDR3 nucleotides are TGTGCCAGCAGCTGGGACTTCAGCTCCTACAATGAGCAGTTCTTC. Protein: CASSWDFSSYNEQFF.

Notes on this clonotype: Relative to the germline gene, one junction end is altered; a read error may explain this. The chain recombines TRBV6-5 with TRBJ1-4; D is possibly TRBD1 (6 bases). CDR1 and CDR2 (germline): MNHEY, SVGAGI. The CDR3 sequence is 11 residues long. The CDR3 reads CASKPTGPRFF. As DNA, the CDR3 is TGTGCCAGCAAGCCGACAGGCCCTAGATTCTTT.

The V call is TRBV7-9, the J call TRBJ2-3; D gene unclear. The germline V gene encodes CDR1 SEHNR and CDR2 FQNEAQ (reference sequence). CDR3 size: 12 residues. The V and J ends lost 5 bases and 2 bases respectively, with 5 bases between them. The CDR3 here is CASSTDTDTQYF. DNA for the CDR3: TGTGCCAGCAGCACGGACACAGATACGCAGTATTTT.